Listed below are T cell receptor beta chains from one sample, sequenced in a study of blood T cell repertoires in COVID-19. The table came from immunoSEQ multiplex PCR; TCRdb's copy has only in-frame clones and leaves some out. The profile covers some 320,000 clones, with 70% to 90% appearing a single time and 6% to 9% taken by the ten largest. The sequenced sample was peripheral blood. The receptor source for this set is a human donor in a cohort sampled during active COVID-19. Both conserved end residues are part of each CDR3. A D gene is named only where the DNA matches it firmly. For some rows the clone size is stated as once, few or many, or as a class when expanded; others skip it.

j_gene | abundance | v_gene | d_gene | CDR3aa | CDR3nt
TRBJ1-1 | - | TRBV25-1 | TRBD1 | CASSEGQGMTEAFF | TGTGCCAGCAGTGAAGGACAGGGGATGACTGAAGCTTTCTTT
TRBJ1-3 | - | TRBV2 | - | CASSGLAEGNTIYF | TGTGCCAGCAGTGGGTTGGCTGAAGGAAACACCATATATTTT
TRBJ2-6 | - | TRBV13 | - | CASSDRSSGANVLTF | TGTGCCAGCAGTGACCGGAGCTCTGGGGCCAACGTCCTGACTTTC
TRBJ2-7 | - | TRBV12-3/TRBV12-4 | - | CASSRTAYEQYF | TGTGCCAGCAGCAGGACAGCTTACGAGCAGTACTTC
TRBJ1-2 | - | TRBV19 | TRBD1 | CASSRGQTIYGYTF | TGTGCCAGTAGCAGGGGACAGACGATTTATGGCTACACCTTC
TRBJ1-1 | - | TRBV30 | - | CAWTLGHLGGFNEAFF | TGTGCCTGGACCCTGGGCCATTTGGGGGGTTTTAATGAAGCTTTCTTT
TRBJ2-7 | - | TRBV30 | - | CAWSTNSVQYF | TGTGCCTGGAGTACTAACTCTGTGCAGTACTTC
TRBJ1-4 | once | TRBV27 | TRBD1 | CASSFGTGVTNEKLFF | TGTGCCAGCAGTTTCGGGACAGGGGTAACTAATGAAAAACTGTTTTTT
TRBJ1-2 | once | TRBV6-5 | TRBD1 | CASSYRTGGGNGYTF | TGTGCCAGCAGTTACCGGACAGGGGGTGGCAATGGCTACACCTTC
TRBJ2-7 | - | TRBV29-1 | TRBD1 | CSARQGAGYEQYF | TGCAGCGCAAGACAGGGGGCGGGGTACGAGCAGTACTTC
TRBJ2-2 | - | TRBV5-1 | TRBD2 | CASSLSGGYTGELFF | TGCGCCAGCAGCTTGTCGGGGGGATACACCGGGGAGCTGTTTTTT
TRBJ2-3 | - | TRBV18 | - | CASSPNEGVVYTQYF | TGTGCCAGCTCACCCAATGAGGGCGTGGTTTATACGCAGTATTTT
TRBJ2-3 | - | TRBV7-3 | - | CASSPRGRSTDTQYF | TGTGCCAGCAGCCCCAGGGGCCGTAGCACAGATACGCAGTATTTT
TRBJ2-7 | - | TRBV4-1 | - | CASSQRETGTGSYEQYF | TGCGCCAGCAGCCAACGGGAGACCGGGACGGGATCCTACGAGCAGTACTTC
TRBJ2-1 | - | TRBV7-3 | - | CASSFDRSSYNEQFF | TGTGCCAGCAGCTTTGACAGATCCTCCTACAATGAGCAGTTCTTC
TRBJ2-1 | - | TRBV5-1 | TRBD2 | CASSSPLGLARADEQFF | TGCGCCAGCAGCTCTCCTTTGGGACTAGCCCGAGCCGATGAGCAGTTCTTC
TRBJ2-1 | once | TRBV5-6 | - | CASIARSGGRSEQFF | TGTGCCAGCATCGCCCGGTCAGGGGGGAGAAGTGAGCAGTTCTTC
TRBJ2-7 | - | TRBV9 | TRBD2 | CASSAPGTSSEQYF | TGTGCCAGCAGCGCCCCCGGGACTAGTTCCGAGCAGTACTTC
TRBJ2-2 | - | TRBV5-6 | - | CASSLWQINTGELFF | TGTGCCAGCAGCTTGTGGCAGATAAACACCGGGGAGCTGTTTTTT
TRBJ2-1 | - | TRBV29-1 | - | CSVERQASYNEQFF | TGCAGCGTTGAAAGACAGGCCTCCTACAATGAGCAGTTCTTC
TRBJ2-5 | - | TRBV6-5 | - | CASSYFPLQQETQYF | TGTGCCAGCAGTTACTTTCCGTTACAACAAGAGACCCAGTACTTC
TRBJ2-3 | once | TRBV4-1 | TRBD2 | CASSLGLARGLGDTQYF | TGCGCCAGCAGCCTTGGACTAGCGCGGGGGTTGGGAGATACGCAGTATTTT
TRBJ2-7 | - | TRBV1 | - | CTSSLLAGESEQYF | TGCACCAGCAGCCTACTAGCGGGGGAGAGCGAGCAGTACTTC
TRBJ1-1 | - | TRBV19 | - | CASSKPRQEYTEAFF | TGTGCCAGTAGTAAGCCAAGACAGGAGTACACTGAAGCTTTCTTT
TRBJ2-3 | - | TRBV30 | TRBD2 | CAGGGGKTDTQYF | TGTGCCGGCGGGGGAGGAAAGACAGATACGCAGTATTTT
TRBJ2-1 | - | TRBV10-2 | TRBD1 | CASNRDRGNEQFF | TGCGCCAGCAACAGGGACAGGGGAAATGAGCAGTTCTTC
TRBJ1-1 | once | TRBV29-1 | TRBD1 | CSVRTGLNTEAFF | TGCAGCGTTAGGACAGGGTTGAACACTGAAGCTTTCTTT
TRBJ2-1 | - | TRBV29-1 | - | CSVESTSYNEQFF | TGCAGCGTTGAGTCTACCTCCTACAATGAGCAGTTCTTC
TRBJ1-2 | - | TRBV3-1/TRBV3-2 | TRBD1 | CASSQEQGALGYTF | TGTGCCAGCAGCCAGGAACAGGGGGCCCTAGGCTACACCTTC
TRBJ1-1 | - | TRBV12-5 | - | CASGLGGQRAAFF | TGTGCTAGTGGTTTGGGGGGCCAGCGTGCAGCTTTCTTT
TRBJ2-4 | - | TRBV19 | TRBD1 | CASSPTGQLAKNIQYF | TGTGCCAGTAGTCCAACGGGACAGTTAGCCAAAAACATTCAGTACTTC
TRBJ2-4 | once | TRBV30 | - | CAWSRGGVDIQYF | TGTGCCTGGAGTCGTGGAGGGGTGGACATTCAGTACTTC
TRBJ2-1 | - | TRBV5-1 | TRBD2 | CASSSNPGLAGMNEQFF | TGCGCCAGCAGCTCCAATCCCGGACTAGCGGGGATGAATGAGCAGTTCTTC